Following are 29 T cell receptor beta chains from one sample sequenced in a study of blood T cell repertoires in COVID-19 (dated by TCRdb to about 2020). Library preparation was by the immunoSEQ multiplex PCR assay. Entries here come from immuneACCESS through TCRdb and include only in-frame sequences with V and J called. Some clones fail to appear in such tables; in the studies checked, an unresolved V gene covers under half of the shortfall, and the cause of the remainder is unknown. The sample includes some 160,000 clones, with around three quarters observed a single time. Roughly 19% of the sample is held by the ten biggest clonotypes. Sequenced: PBMCs or T cells enriched from blood (not recorded which). Receptors were obtained from a woman in her 70s in a cohort exposed to, infected with or recovered from COVID-19 (not recorded which).

The gene calls are TRBV6-2 or TRBV6-3 and TRBJ2-7; 7 bases are a match to TRBD1. The CDR3 covers 16 residues. Looked up from germline, CDR1 is MNHEY and CDR2 is SVGEGT. With V trimmed by 5 bases and J by 0 bases, 10 bases remained unmatched. The CDR3 DNA is TGTGCCAGCAGTACCCCGGGACAGCCCCGCTCCTACGAGCAGTACTTC. This sequence encodes CASSTPGQPRSYEQYF.

The V gene is TRBV9, the J gene TRBJ2-1; maybe TRBD1 (5 bases). The length of the CDR3 is 13 residues. The germline gives CDR1 SGDLS, CDR2 YYNGEE. Trimming stripped 2 bases from V and 3 bases from J, with 6 bases between. The CDR3 region is CASSVTVYNEQFF. CDR3 DNA sequence: TGTGCCAGCAGCGTGACAGTCTACAATGAGCAGTTCTTC.

CDR3 nucleotides: TGCAGTGCTAGTCTTTCCCCTACAGGGAAAGGACAGCCCCAGCATTTT. Translated, it gives CSASLSPTGKGQPQHF. The rearrangement joins TRBV20-1 to TRBJ1-5; weak D call: TRBD1 (6 bases). This CDR3 region has 16 residues. V lost 3 bases to trimming and J lost 7 bases, with 22 bases between them. CDR1 and CDR2 (germline): DFQATT, SNEGSKA (reference sequence).

The J gene is TRBJ2-7, the V gene TRBV9; D remains unclear. This CDR3 is built from 14 residues. Trimming removed 3 bases from V and 0 bases from J, with 10 bases in between. CDR1 is SGDLS, CDR2 YYNGEE, per germline. The DNA of the CDR3 is TGTGCCAGCAGCGCGATGGGCTCCTCCTACGAGCAGTACTTC. Translating gives CASSAMGSSYEQYF.

The genes are TRBV14 and TRBJ2-2; no definite D call. Between the trimmed V and J ends, which lost 0 bases and 6 bases, there was a span of 14 bases. The CDR3 consists of 16 residues. Germline CDR1 and CDR2: SGHDN and FVKESK. The CDR3 sequence: CASSQEIWVSPGELFF. The CDR3 region has the DNA TGTGCCAGCAGCCAAGAGATTTGGGTTAGCCCCGGGGAGCTGTTTTTT.

The genes are TRBV19 and TRBJ2-1, with 14 bases aligning to TRBD2. There are 18 residues in the CDR3. Germline-derived CDR1 and CDR2 are LNHDA and SQIVND (reference sequence). After removal of 5 bases from V and 6 bases from J, the junction contained 12 bases not matched to a gene. The CDR3 reads CASSPGTSGSSWGNEQFF. The CDR3 coding sequence is TGTGCCAGTAGTCCGGGGACTAGCGGGAGCTCCTGGGGCAATGAGCAGTTCTTC.

The V call is TRBV9, the J call TRBJ1-1, with D possibly matching TRBD1 (5 bases). The CDR3 sequence is 14 residues long. Germline assignment: CDR1 SGDLS and CDR2 YYNGEE. Trimming pared 5 bases from V and 4 bases from J, leaving 15 bases between. CDR3 sequence: CASRTIRVSTEAFF. CDR3 nucleotides: TGTGCCAGCAGGACAATCAGGGTGAGCACTGAAGCTTTCTTT.

V gene TRBV10-3 combines with J gene TRBJ2-3; 10 positions match TRBD2. Germline V lookup: CDR1 ENHRY, CDR2 SYGVKD. The CDR3 has 15 amino acids. Trimming took 8 bases from V and 2 from J; bases not matched to a gene: 7. CDR3 sequence reads: CAIGLAGGSTDTQYF. CDR3 bases: TGTGCCATCGGATTAGCGGGAGGATCCACAGATACGCAGTATTTT.

The rearrangement joins TRBV5-6 to TRBJ1-3, with D unclear. The CDR3 runs 16 residues. V shed 4 bases and J shed 2 bases, with 16 bases lying between them. Germline V CDR1 and CDR2: SGHDT, YYEEEE. The CDR3 coding sequence is TGTGCCAGCAGCCTGGATCCCCGTGAGGCTGGAAACACCATATATTTT. Amino acids: CASSLDPREAGNTIYF.

V is TRBV29-1 and J is TRBJ1-5, with D unresolved. V was clipped by 5 bases and J by 4 bases, with 12 bases between them. The CDR3 is 13 amino acids. CDR1 SQVTM and CDR2 ANQGSEA come from the germline V gene. CDR3 DNA sequence: TGCAGCGTTATCTCGGGATTAAATCAGCCCCAGCATTTT. It translates to CSVISGLNQPQHF.

The V and J genes are TRBV2 and TRBJ1-6; perhaps TRBD1 as D (5 bases). V lost 6 bases to trimming and J lost 9 bases, with 12 bases between them. The CDR3 consists of 13 residues. Germline lookup yields CDR1 SNHLY and CDR2 FYNNEI. The CDR3 DNA follows: TGTGCCAGCAGCGACAGTGGTAGTTCACCCCTCCACTTT. Protein: CASSDSGSSPLHF.

The gene calls are TRBV7-3 and TRBJ1-1, with TRBD1 as a possible D gene (6 bases). The germline V gene has CDR1 SGHTA and CDR2 FQGTGA. This CDR3 is built from 13 residues. Trimming took 4 bases from V and 3 from J, leaving 9 bases between them. The CDR3 DNA follows: TGTGCCAGCAGCTGGGCAGGGGACACTGAAGCTTTCTTT. Translation gives CASSWAGDTEAFF.

This chain joins TRBV6-5 and TRBJ2-7, with a possible D match to TRBD2 (7 bases). V lost 2 bases and J lost 3, with 11 bases in between. The CDR3 runs to 14 residues. Germline loops: CDR1 MNHEY, CDR2 SVGAGI. CDR3 residues: CASSYAGAIYEQYF. In DNA, the CDR3 is TGTGCCAGCAGTTACGCGGGGGCGATCTACGAGCAGTACTTC.

The table lists this clone with many counts. This sequence joins TRBV5-1 and TRBJ2-5, with a tentative D call TRBD1 (5 bases). The CDR3 extends over 14 amino acids. Germline V gives CDR1 SGHRS, CDR2 YFSETQ. The V end lost 0 bases, the J end lost 5 bases, and 11 bases lay between the germline ends. The DNA of the CDR3 is TGCGCCAGCAGCTTGGTTCACCCAGGGGAGACCCAGTACTTC. It translates to CASSLVHPGETQYF.

The CDR3 loop is CASSQDLGRVGGYTF. CDR3 nucleotides: TGTGCCAGCAGCCAAGATCTCGGCAGGGTCGGGGGCTACACCTTC. The V and J genes are TRBV4-2 and TRBJ1-2, with D tentatively TRBD1 (5 bases). V lost 0 bases and J 8 bases, leaving 16 bases between the germline ends. Germline CDR1 is LGHNA and CDR2 is YNFKEQ. CDR3 length: 15 residues.

The chain has TRBV5-4 and TRBJ2-3, with 8 bases lining up with TRBD2. There are 16 residues in the CDR3. After removal of 3 bases from V and 3 bases from J, the junction contained 9 bases not matched to a gene. In germline, CDR1 is SGHNT, CDR2 YYREEE (reference sequence). CDR3 region: CASSSQRESATDTQYF. The CDR3 DNA reads as TGTGCCAGCAGCTCTCAGCGGGAGTCAGCGACAGATACGCAGTATTTT.

The rearrangement links TRBV7-9 to TRBJ1-4; D unresolved. Germline lookup yields CDR1 SEHNR and CDR2 FQNEAQ (reference sequence). Trimming removed 7 bases from V and 4 bases from J, with 16 bases in between. The CDR3 sequence is 15 residues long. CDR3 loop: CASNIPGIGNEKLFF. CDR3 DNA sequence: TGTGCCAGCAATATTCCGGGGATAGGTAATGAAAAACTGTTTTTT.

Details on this clone: The sample has other DNA sequences that encode this CDR3 too. This rearrangement joins TRBV28 to TRBJ1-1; D gene unclear. Trimming left V 2 bases short and J 0 bases short, with 7 bases between. CDR3 length equals 14 residues. CDR1 is MDHEN, CDR2 SYDVKM, per germline. In nucleotides, the CDR3 is TGTGCCAGCAGTTTAGGCGGTATGAACACTGAAGCTTTCTTT. Protein: CASSLGGMNTEAFF.

This clone is a singleton in its sample. The chain links TRBV6-2 or TRBV6-3 to TRBJ2-1; maybe TRBD2 (5 bases). This CDR3 is 13 amino acids long. V lost 5 bases and J 3 bases, leaving 8 bases between the germline ends. The germline CDR1 and CDR2 sequences are MNHEY and SVGEGT. The CDR3 spells CASSHGIYNEQFF. The CDR3 region has the DNA TGTGCCAGCAGTCACGGGATCTACAATGAGCAGTTCTTC.

The chain carries TRBV6-2 or TRBV6-3 and TRBJ1-5; 10 bases are shared with TRBD1. V shed 5 bases, J shed 6 bases, and the junction held 10 bases outside the gene matches. This CDR3 spans 16 amino acids. Per the germline V gene, CDR1 is MNHEY and CDR2 is SVGEGT. The CDR3, as DNA: TGTGCCAGCAGTCCCGGGACAGGGGCCTTTGGTCAGCCCCAGCATTTT. This codes for CASSPGTGAFGQPQHF.

This clone was seen more than once but under ten times. The chain recombines TRBV19 with TRBJ2-2; D might be TRBD2 (6 bases). Trimming stripped 6 bases from V and 5 bases from J, with 10 bases between. CDR3 length: 13 amino acids. Germline CDR1 reads LNHDA; CDR2 reads SQIVND (reference sequence). CDR3 DNA: TGTGCCAGTAGAAGGGCGGGAACCGGGGAGCTGTTTTTT. It is translated as CASRRAGTGELFF. Full variable domain (missing parts from reference TRBV19 and TRBJ2-2): DGGITQSPKYLFRKEGQNVTLSCEQNLNHDAMYWYRQDPGQGLRLIYYSQIVNDFQKGDIAEGYSVSREKKESFPLTVTSAQKNPTAFYLCASRRAGTGELFFGEGSRLTVL.

This chain links TRBV5-1 with TRBJ2-1, with 9 bases identical to TRBD2. The CDR3 has 14 residues. Per the germline V gene, CDR1 is SGHRS and CDR2 is YFSETQ. Trimming took 4 bases from V and 7 from J; bases not matched to a gene: 6. In DNA, the CDR3 is TGCGCCAGCAGCGGGCTAGCGGGAAGGAATGAGCAGTTCTTC. Protein: CASSGLAGRNEQFF. The entire variable domain, with the rest obtained from reference TRBV5-1 and TRBJ2-1, is as follows: KAGVTQTPRYLIKTRGQQVTLSCSPISGHRSVSWYQQTPGQGLQFLFEYFSETQRNKGNFPGRFSGRQFSNSRSEMNVSTLELGDSALYLCASSGLAGRNEQFFGPGTRLTVL.

The chain recombines TRBV4-2 with TRBJ1-2; tentatively, D is TRBD1 (6 bases). Trimming cost V 0 bases and J 8 bases, with 19 bases left between them. The CDR3 runs to 16 residues. Germline CDR1 LGHNA, CDR2 YNFKEQ. The CDR3 DNA is TGTGCCAGCAGCCAAGATAGCACCGCCGGCGGGGGCGGCTACACCTTC. It translates to CASSQDSTAGGGGYTF.

The chain joins TRBV6-2 or TRBV6-3 to TRBJ1-2; D possibly corresponds to TRBD1 (6 bases). Trimming removed 6 bases from V and 6 bases from J, with 17 bases in between. The V gene's germline CDR1 is MNHEY and CDR2 SVGEGT. The CDR3 length is 14 residues. CDR3 amino acids: CASSQTAQGDGYTF. CDR3 in DNA: TGTGCCAGCAGCCAGACGGCACAGGGTGATGGCTACACCTTC.

The genes are TRBV29-1 and TRBJ2-7; D is possibly TRBD1 (6 bases). V lost 4 bases, J lost 13 bases, and 26 bases lay in between. The germline V gene encodes CDR1 SQVTM and CDR2 ANQGSEA. This CDR3 is built from 14 residues. CDR3 nucleotides: TGCAGCGTTGGTGGCAACGACCTCCCTGGGGGCCCCTACTTC. It translates to CSVGGNDLPGGPYF.

The gene calls are TRBV19 and TRBJ1-5, with D uncertain. Germline-derived CDR1 and CDR2 are LNHDA and SQIVND (reference sequence). This CDR3 is built from 16 residues. V lost 5 bases to trimming and J lost 1 base, with 15 bases between them. CDR3: CASSRPLAPSNQPQHF. Written as DNA, the CDR3 is TGTGCCAGTAGTCGCCCCCTAGCCCCGAGCAATCAGCCCCAGCATTTT. The full variable domain, with the rest looked up from reference TRBV19 and TRBJ1-5, is DGGITQSPKYLFRKEGQNVTLSCEQNLNHDAMYWYRQDPGQGLRLIYYSQIVNDFQKGDIAEGYSVSREKKESFPLTVTSAQKNPTAFYLCASSRPLAPSNQPQHFGDGTRLSIL.

The chain links TRBV18 to TRBJ2-5, with 12 bases identical to TRBD1. Germline assignment: CDR1 KGHSH and CDR2 LQKENI. With V trimmed by 3 bases and J by 3 bases, 2 bases remained unmatched. CDR3 length equals 15 residues. CDR3 sequence: CASSPGTGGEETQYF. In nucleotides, the CDR3 is TGTGCCAGCTCACCGGGGACAGGGGGCGAAGAGACCCAGTACTTC. Full variable domain (outside the CDR3, taken from reference TRBV18 and TRBJ2-5): NAGVMQNPRHLVRRRGQEARLRCSPMKGHSHVYWYRQLPEEGLKFMVYLQKENIIDESGMPKERFSAEFPKEGPSILRIQQVVRGDSAAYFCASSPGTGGEETQYFGPGTRLLVL.

With regard to this clone: The junction does not match germline at one end; this may be a read error. The chain uses TRBV24-1 and TRBJ2-1; D unclear. CDR1 is KGHDR and CDR2 is SFDVKD in the germline V gene. The CDR3 has 16 residues. CDR3 DNA: TGTGCCACCAGTAATTTTGGCGGTGACTCCTACAATGAGCAGTTCTTC. Amino acids: CATSNFGGDSYNEQFF.

This rearrangement joins TRBV2 to TRBJ2-7; tentatively, D is TRBD2 (5 bases). The CDR3 runs 12 residues. V lost 7 bases to trimming and J lost 5 bases, with 12 bases between them. Germline V gene sequence: CDR1 SNHLY, CDR2 FYNNEI. This CDR3 reads CASKRESDEQYF. CDR3 DNA sequence: TGTGCCAGCAAGAGGGAATCGGACGAGCAGTACTTC.